This T cell receptor (beta chain) was sequenced during a study of vaccination and CD4 T cells after COVID-19. This clonotype was observed a handful of times. The antigen remains undetermined. Researchers used the Oncomine TCR Beta short-read assay to sequence DNA from cultured CD4+ T cells. TCRdb reprocessed the PCR reads with MiXCR, giving one entry per CDR3 protein. Of 17,000 or so distinct CDR3 sequences listed, around 55% are singletons. Treatment denoted: approximately nine-day PBMC culture with coronavirus spike peptide pools or control peptides (ViraFEST assay). The germline V gene encodes CDR1 LNHDA and CDR2 SQIVND (reference sequence). Trimming removed 3 bases from V and 3 bases from J, with 22 bases in between. CDR3 length equals 18 residues.

Specimen: CD4+ T cells from blood, cultured in vitro. The chain links TRBV19 to TRBJ2-3; unclear D gene. The receptor's source is a human donor who had recovered from COVID-19. The chain's CDR3 is CASSMVTSYRQRTDTQYF. CDR3 bases: TGTGCCAGTAGTATGGTGACTTCCTACCGGCAAAGGACAGATACGCAGTATTTT.